This T cell receptor beta chain was profiled in a study of T cell clonotyping in hematopoietic cell transplantation. This clone was seen once. Its antigen is still unknown. Profiled with immunoSEQ multiplex PCR; TCRdb holds only in-frame clones, not every one. The sample holds roughly 11,000 clones; approximately 92% are singletons and the top ten take around 3.9%. Study results and limitations: At the given depth, recipient repertoires were over 95% de novo clonotypes. Pathologically expanded recipient clonotypes increased progressively from day 30 to day 180 as diversity fell. Higher Inverse Simpson Index values in graft donor and pretransplant recipient predicted broader posttransplant TCR diversity.

The CDR3 is made up of 13 amino acids. The V end lost 5 bases, the J end lost 1 base, and 8 bases lay between the germline ends. Germline CDR1 PRHDT, CDR2 FYEKMQ (reference sequence). The V and J genes are TRBV13 and TRBJ2-5; the D is unclear. Specimen: peripheral blood mononuclear cells. The TCR comes from a human donor who either received an allogeneic hematopoietic cell transplant for a myeloid malignancy or was a related donor (not recorded which). Some clones in this sample may be carry-over from other donors' samples. In DNA, the CDR3 is TGTGCCAGCAGCGATAGCCTCCAAGAGACCCAGTACTTC. Its translation is CASSDSLQETQYF.